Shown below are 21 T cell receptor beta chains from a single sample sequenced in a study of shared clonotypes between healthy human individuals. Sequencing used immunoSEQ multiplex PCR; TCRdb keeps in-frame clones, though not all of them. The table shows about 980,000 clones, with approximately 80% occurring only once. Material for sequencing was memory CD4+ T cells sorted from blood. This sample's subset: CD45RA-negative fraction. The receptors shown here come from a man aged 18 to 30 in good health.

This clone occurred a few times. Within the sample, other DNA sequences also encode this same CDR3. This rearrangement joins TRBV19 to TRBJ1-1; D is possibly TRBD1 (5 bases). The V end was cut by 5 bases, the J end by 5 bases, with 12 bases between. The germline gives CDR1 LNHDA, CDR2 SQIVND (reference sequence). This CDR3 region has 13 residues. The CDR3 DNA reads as TGTGCCAGTAGTCAGGGCGGGGGGACTGAAGCTTTCTTT. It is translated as CASSQGGGTEAFF.

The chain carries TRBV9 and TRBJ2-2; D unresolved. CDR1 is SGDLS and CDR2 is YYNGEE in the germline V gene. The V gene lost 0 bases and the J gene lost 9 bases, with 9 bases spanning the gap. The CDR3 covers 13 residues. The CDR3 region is CASSVDPARELFF. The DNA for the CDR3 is TGTGCCAGCAGCGTAGACCCTGCCAGGGAGCTGTTTTTT. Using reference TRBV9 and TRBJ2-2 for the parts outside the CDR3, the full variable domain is DSGVTQTPKHLITATGQRVTLRCSPRSGDLSVYWYQQSLDQGLQFLIQYYNGEERAKGNILERFSAQQFPDLHSELNLSSLELGDSALYFCASSVDPARELFFGEGSRLTVL.

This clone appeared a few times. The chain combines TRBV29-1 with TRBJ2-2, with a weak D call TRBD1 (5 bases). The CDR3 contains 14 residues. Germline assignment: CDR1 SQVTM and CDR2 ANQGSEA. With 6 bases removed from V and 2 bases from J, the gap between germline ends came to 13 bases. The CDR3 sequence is CSVQGLSNTGELFF. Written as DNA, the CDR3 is TGCAGCGTGCAGGGATTGAGTAACACCGGGGAGCTGTTTTTT.

CDR3 residues: CASSLAVQGANEKLFF. CDR3 bases: TGCGCCAGCAGCTTGGCCGTTCAGGGCGCTAATGAAAAACTGTTTTTT. The rearrangement uses TRBV5-1 and TRBJ1-4, with D possibly being TRBD1 (5 bases). The CDR3 is 16 amino acids. Germline-derived CDR1 and CDR2 are SGHRS and YFSETQ. Between the trimmed V and J ends, which lost 0 bases and 3 bases, there was a span of 12 bases.

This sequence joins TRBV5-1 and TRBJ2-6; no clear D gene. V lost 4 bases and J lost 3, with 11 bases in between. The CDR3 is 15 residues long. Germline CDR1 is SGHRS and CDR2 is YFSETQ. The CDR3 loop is CASSPLEIGANVLTF. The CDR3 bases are TGCGCCAGCAGCCCCCTCGAGATTGGGGCCAACGTCCTGACTTTC.

The CDR3 region has the DNA TGTGCCAGCAGTTACGTCCATACAGGGGCCTACGAGCAGTACTTC. It yields the protein CASSYVHTGAYEQYF. The chain carries TRBV6-5 and TRBJ2-7, with 7 bases lining up with TRBD1. The V segment lost 2 bases and the J segment 2 bases; nucleotides outside the gene matches: 6. This CDR3 has 15 amino acids. Germline loops: CDR1 MNHEY, CDR2 SVGAGI.

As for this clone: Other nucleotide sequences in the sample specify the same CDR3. The DNA of the CDR3 is TGTGCCAGCAGCTCCTCGGGGGGTAATCAGCCCCAGCATTTT. It yields the protein CASSSSGGNQPQHF. The chain carries TRBV7-2 and TRBJ1-5, with TRBD1 as a possible D gene (5 bases). The V and J ends lost 4 bases and 4 bases respectively, with 11 bases between them. The V gene's germline CDR1 is SGHTA and CDR2 FQGNSA. The CDR3 sequence is 14 residues long. The complete variable domain, with remaining parts taken from reference TRBV7-2 and TRBJ1-5, reads GAGVSQSPSNKVTEKGKDVELRCDPISGHTALYWYRQSLGQGLEFLIYFQGNSAPDKSGLPSDRFSAERTGGSVSTLTIQRTQQEDSAVYLCASSSSGGNQPQHFGDGTRLSIL.

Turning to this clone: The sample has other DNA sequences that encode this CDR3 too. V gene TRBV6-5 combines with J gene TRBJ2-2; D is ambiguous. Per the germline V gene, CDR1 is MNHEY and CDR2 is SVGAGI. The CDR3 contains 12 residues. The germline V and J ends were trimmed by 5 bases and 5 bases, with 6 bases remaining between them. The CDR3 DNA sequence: TGTGCCAGCAGTAAGAAAACCGGGGAGCTGTTTTTT. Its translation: CASSKKTGELFF.

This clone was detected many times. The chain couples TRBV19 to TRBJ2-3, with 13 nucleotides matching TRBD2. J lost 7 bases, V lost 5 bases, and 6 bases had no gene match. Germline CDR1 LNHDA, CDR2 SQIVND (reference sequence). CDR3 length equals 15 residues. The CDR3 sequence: CASSPGTSGAYTQYF. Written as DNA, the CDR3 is TGTGCCAGTAGTCCCGGGACTAGCGGGGCCTATACGCAGTATTTT. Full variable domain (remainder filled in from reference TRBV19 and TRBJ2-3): DGGITQSPKYLFRKEGQNVTLSCEQNLNHDAMYWYRQDPGQGLRLIYYSQIVNDFQKGDIAEGYSVSREKKESFPLTVTSAQKNPTAFYLCASSPGTSGAYTQYFGPGTRLTVL.

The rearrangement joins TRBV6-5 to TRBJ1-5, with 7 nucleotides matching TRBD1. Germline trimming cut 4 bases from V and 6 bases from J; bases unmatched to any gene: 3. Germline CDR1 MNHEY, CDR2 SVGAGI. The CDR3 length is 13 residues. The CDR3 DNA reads TGTGCCAGCAGTTCAGGGGGAGGTCAGCCCCAGCATTTT. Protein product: CASSSGGGQPQHF.

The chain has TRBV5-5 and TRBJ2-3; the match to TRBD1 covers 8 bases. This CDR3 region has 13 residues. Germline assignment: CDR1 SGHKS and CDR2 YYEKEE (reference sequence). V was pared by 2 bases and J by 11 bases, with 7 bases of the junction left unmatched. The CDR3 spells CASSFPGGIKQYF. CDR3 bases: TGTGCCAGCAGCTTCCCAGGGGGCATAAAGCAGTATTTT.

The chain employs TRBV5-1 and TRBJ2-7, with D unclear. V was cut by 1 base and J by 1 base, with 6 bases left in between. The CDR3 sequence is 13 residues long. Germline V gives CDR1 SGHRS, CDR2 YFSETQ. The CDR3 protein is CASSLIGSYEQYF. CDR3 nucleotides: TGCGCCAGCAGCTTGATAGGTTCCTACGAGCAGTACTTC.

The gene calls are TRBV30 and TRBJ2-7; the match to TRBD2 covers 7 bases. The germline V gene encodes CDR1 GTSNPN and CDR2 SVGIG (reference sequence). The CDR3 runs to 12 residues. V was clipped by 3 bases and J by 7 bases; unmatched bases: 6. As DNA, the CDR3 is TGTGCCTGGAGGCCACGGGGGGATGAGCAGTACTTC. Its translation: CAWRPRGDEQYF.

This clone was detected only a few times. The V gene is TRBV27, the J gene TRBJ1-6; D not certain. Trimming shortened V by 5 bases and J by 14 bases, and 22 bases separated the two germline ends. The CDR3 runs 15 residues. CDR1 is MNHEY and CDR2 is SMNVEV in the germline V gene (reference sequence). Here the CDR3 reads CASSALLDRTQSLHF. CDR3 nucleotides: TGTGCCAGCAGTGCACTCTTGGATCGGACCCAGTCCCTCCACTTT.

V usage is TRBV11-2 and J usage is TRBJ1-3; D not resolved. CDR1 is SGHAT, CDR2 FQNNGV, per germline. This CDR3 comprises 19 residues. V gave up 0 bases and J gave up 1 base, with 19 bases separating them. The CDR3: CASSLDRERPEPSGNTIYF. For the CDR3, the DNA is TGTGCCAGCAGCTTAGATCGAGAGAGGCCAGAACCTTCTGGAAACACCATATATTTT.

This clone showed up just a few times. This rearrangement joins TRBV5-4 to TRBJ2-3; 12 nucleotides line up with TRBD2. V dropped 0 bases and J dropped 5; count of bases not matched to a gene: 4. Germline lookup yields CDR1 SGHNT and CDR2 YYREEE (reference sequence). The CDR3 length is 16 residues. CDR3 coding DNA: TGTGCCAGCAGCTTGGGGTCTAGCGGGGGGGTAGATACGCAGTATTTT. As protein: CASSLGSSGGVDTQYF.

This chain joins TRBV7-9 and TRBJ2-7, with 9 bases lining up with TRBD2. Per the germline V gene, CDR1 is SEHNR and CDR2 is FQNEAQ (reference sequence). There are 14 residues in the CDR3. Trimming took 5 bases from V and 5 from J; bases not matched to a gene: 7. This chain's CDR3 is CASSLSGSPNEQYF. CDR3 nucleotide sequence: TGTGCCAGCAGCCTTAGCGGGAGTCCCAACGAGCAGTACTTC.

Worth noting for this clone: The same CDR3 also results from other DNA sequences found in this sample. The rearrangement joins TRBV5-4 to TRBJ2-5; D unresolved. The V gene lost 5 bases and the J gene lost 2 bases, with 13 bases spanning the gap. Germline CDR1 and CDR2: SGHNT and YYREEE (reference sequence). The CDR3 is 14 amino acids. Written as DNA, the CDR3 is TGTGCCAGCAGTTCGGACGGGCCTCAAGAGACCCAGTACTTC. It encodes CASSSDGPQETQYF.

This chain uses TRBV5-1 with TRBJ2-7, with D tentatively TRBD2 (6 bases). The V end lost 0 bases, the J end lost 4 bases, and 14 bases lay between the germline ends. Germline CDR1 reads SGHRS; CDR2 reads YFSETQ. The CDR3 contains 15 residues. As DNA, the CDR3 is TGCGCCAGCAGCTTGGGATTGGGAGGAATTTACGAGCAGTACTTC. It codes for CASSLGLGGIYEQYF.

The CDR3 region has the DNA TGTGCCGGAGGGGGGGGAGGGCCTGATGATACGCAGTATTTT. Its translation: CAGGGGGPDDTQYF. The V call is TRBV12-1, the J call TRBJ2-3; the DNA was not compared with TRBD2, the D call given in the table. TRBV12-1 is noted as a pseudogene. CDR3 length equals 14 residues.

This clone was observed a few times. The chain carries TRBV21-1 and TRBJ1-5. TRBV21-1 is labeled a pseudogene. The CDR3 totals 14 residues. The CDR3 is CAATPPPLGQPQHF. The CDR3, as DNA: TGTGCCGCGACGCCTCCGCCTTTAGGTCAGCCCCAGCATTTT.